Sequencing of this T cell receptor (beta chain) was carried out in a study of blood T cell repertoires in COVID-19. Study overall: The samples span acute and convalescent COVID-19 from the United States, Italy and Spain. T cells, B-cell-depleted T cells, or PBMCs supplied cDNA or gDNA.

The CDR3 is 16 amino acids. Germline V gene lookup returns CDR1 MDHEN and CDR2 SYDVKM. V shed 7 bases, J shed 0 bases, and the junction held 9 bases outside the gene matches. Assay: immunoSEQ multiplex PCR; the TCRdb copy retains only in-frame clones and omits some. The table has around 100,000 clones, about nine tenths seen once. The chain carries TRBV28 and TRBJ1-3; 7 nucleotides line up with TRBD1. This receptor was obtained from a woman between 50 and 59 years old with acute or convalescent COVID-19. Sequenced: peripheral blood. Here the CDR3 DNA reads TGTGCCAGCACTGTAACAGGGGCCAACTCTGGAAACACCATATATTTT. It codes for CASTVTGANSGNTIYF.